Below are 32 T cell receptor beta chains sequenced from a single sample in a study of T cell responses to AZD1222 COVID-19 vaccine. The table came from immunoSEQ multiplex PCR; TCRdb's copy has only in-frame clones and leaves some out. The sample gives around 120,000 clones, about nine tenths of which show up once; roughly 1.3% is in the top ten. This specimen was peripheral blood, taken on day 0 of AZD1222 vaccination. These TCRs come from an adult in good health.

This clone was seen only once. The chain couples TRBV4-1 to TRBJ2-7, with 8 bases identical to TRBD2. Germline V CDR1 and CDR2: MGHRA, YSYEKL. The CDR3 has 16 amino acids. Losses at the gene ends were 4 bases for V and 2 bases for J; bases not matched to a gene: 10. The CDR3 DNA sequence: TGCGCCAGCAGCCTCGCCGGGCCGGGGGGGCCCTACGAGCAGTACTTC. Translated, it gives CASSLAGPGGPYEQYF.

Of note for this clone: The identical CDR3 is also encoded by other nucleotide sequences in the sample. The rearrangement uses TRBV5-1 and TRBJ2-7; no clear D. Trimming shortened V by 0 bases and J by 0 bases, and 7 bases separated the two germline ends. This CDR3 is built from 14 residues. Germline V CDR1 and CDR2: SGHRS, YFSETQ. CDR3 nucleotide sequence: TGCGCCAGCAGCTTGGACCGGAGCTCCTACGAGCAGTACTTC. This codes for CASSLDRSSYEQYF.

This chain uses TRBV19 with TRBJ1-5; D is unclear. Germline loops: CDR1 LNHDA, CDR2 SQIVND (reference sequence). The CDR3 totals 12 residues. Trimming took off 6 bases at V and 6 bases at J, with 9 bases between the two ends. DNA for the CDR3: TGTGCCAGTAGAGCAGGATTTCAGCCCCAGCATTTT. Residues: CASRAGFQPQHF.

The chain uses TRBV7-9 and TRBJ1-3; D is ambiguous. V lost 2 bases to trimming and J lost 7 bases, with 3 bases between them. Germline CDR1 and CDR2: SEHNR and FQNEAQ (reference sequence). The CDR3 runs 11 residues. Here the CDR3 DNA reads TGTGCCAGCAGCTTAACCAACACCATATATTTT. It translates to CASSLTNTIYF.

This chain connects TRBV10-3 to TRBJ2-7; weak D call: TRBD1 (5 bases). CDR3 length: 14 residues. Between the trimmed V and J ends, which lost 4 bases and 5 bases, there was a span of 15 bases. Germline V gene lookup returns CDR1 ENHRY and CDR2 SYGVKD. The CDR3 DNA is TGTGCCATCAGTGGTCAAGCAGGGTGGGACGAGCAGTACTTC. Protein product: CAISGQAGWDEQYF.

This clone was seen only once. The J gene is TRBJ1-5, the V gene TRBV19; tentatively, D is TRBD1 (5 bases). Trimming stripped 1 base from V and 4 bases from J, with 8 bases between. Per germline, CDR1 LNHDA and CDR2 SQIVND (reference sequence). This CDR3 contains 14 residues. The CDR3 loop is CASSIGGKNQPQHF. The CDR3 DNA reads TGTGCCAGTAGTATAGGGGGGAAAAATCAGCCCCAGCATTTT.

J is TRBJ2-5 and V is TRBV15, with a tentative D call TRBD1 (6 bases). V was shortened by 0 bases and J by 2 bases, with 10 bases between the two germline ends. This CDR3 contains 15 residues. Germline V CDR1 and CDR2: LNHNV, YYDKDF (reference sequence). The chain's CDR3 is CATSREQGLQETQYF. CDR3 DNA: TGTGCCACCAGCAGAGAACAGGGCCTGCAAGAGACCCAGTACTTC. Drawing the rest from reference TRBV15 and TRBJ2-5, the complete variable domain is DAMVIQNPRYQVTQFGKPVTLSCSQTLNHNVMYWYQQKSSQAPKLLFHYYDKDFNNEADTPDNFQSRRPNTSFCFLDIRSPGLGDTAMYLCATSREQGLQETQYFGPGTRLLVL.

This chain uses TRBV10-3 with TRBJ1-5, with D possibly matching TRBD1 (5 bases). Trimming removed 1 base at V and 2 bases at J, with 15 bases between. The CDR3 spans 17 residues. Germline V gene sequence: CDR1 ENHRY, CDR2 SYGVKD. CDR3 sequence: CAISEWGSTGGNQPQHF. The CDR3, as DNA: TGTGCCATCAGTGAGTGGGGCAGTACAGGCGGCAATCAGCCCCAGCATTTT.

The chain combines TRBV6-5 with TRBJ2-2, with 7 nucleotides matching TRBD2. CDR1 is MNHEY and CDR2 is SVGAGI in the germline V gene. V trimming: 5 bases; J trimming: 4 bases; junction bases outside the gene matches: 7. The CDR3 covers 15 residues. Here the CDR3 DNA reads TGTGCCAGCAGTCCCTCTAGCGGCCGCACCGGGGAGCTGTTTTTT. Protein sequence: CASSPSSGRTGELFF.

Here the CDR3 reads CASSLTQGAYEQYF. DNA of the CDR3: TGTGCCAGCAGCTTAACCCAGGGAGCCTACGAGCAGTACTTC. The V gene is TRBV7-9, the J gene TRBJ2-7; possibly TRBD1 or TRBD2 for D (5 bases each). The CDR3 runs 14 residues. CDR1 and CDR2 from the germline V gene are SEHNR and FQNEAQ (reference sequence). Trimming took 2 bases from V and 2 from J, leaving 10 bases between them.

The chain employs TRBV4-2 and TRBJ2-2, with D tentatively TRBD1 or TRBD2 (6 bases each). This CDR3 is built from 16 residues. V lost 6 bases, J lost 1 base, and 15 bases lay in between. Germline V gene data show CDR1 as LGHNA and CDR2 as YNFKEQ. The CDR3 DNA reads as TGTGCCAGCAGTAAAGGGGGGACATGGAACACCGGGGAGCTGTTTTTT. Its protein is CASSKGGTWNTGELFF.

The chain carries TRBV27 and TRBJ1-5, with D tentatively TRBD1 (5 bases). This CDR3 contains 13 residues. V lost 5 bases and J 3 bases, leaving 8 bases between the germline ends. Germline loops: CDR1 MNHEY, CDR2 SMNVEV (reference sequence). CDR3 loop: CASSRQYNQPQHF. CDR3 in DNA: TGTGCCAGCAGTCGACAGTACAATCAGCCCCAGCATTTT.

J is TRBJ2-1 and V is TRBV6-2 or TRBV6-3; TRBD1 is a possible D gene (6 bases). The CDR3 is 15 amino acids. V lost 6 bases and J 0 bases, leaving 12 bases between the germline ends. Germline CDR1 reads MNHEY; CDR2 reads SVGEGT. CDR3 bases: TGTGCCAGCAGCCTTACAGGGAGCTCCTACAATGAGCAGTTCTTC. Its protein is CASSLTGSSYNEQFF.

This chain connects TRBV6-5 to TRBJ1-2; TRBD1 agrees at 8 bases. Trimming took 2 bases from V and 8 from J; bases not matched to a gene: 4. CDR1 is MNHEY, CDR2 SVGAGI, per germline. This CDR3 spans 13 amino acids. The CDR3 spells CASSYEDREGYTF. The DNA of the CDR3 is TGTGCCAGCAGTTACGAGGACAGGGAAGGCTACACCTTC.

The rearrangement links TRBV7-8 to TRBJ1-2; unclear D gene. CDR3 size: 13 residues. CDR1 and CDR2 (germline): SGHVS, FQNEAQ. V was clipped by 4 bases and J by 2 bases, with 8 bases between them. The CDR3 loop is CASSSQANYGYTF. In DNA form, the CDR3 reads TGTGCCAGCAGCTCCCAGGCGAACTATGGCTACACCTTC. The full variable domain, completed using reference TRBV7-8 and TRBJ1-2, is GAGVSQSPRYKVAKRGQDVALRCDPISGHVSLFWYQQALGQGPEFLTYFQNEAQLDKSGLPSDRFFAERPEGSVSTLKIQRTQQEDSAVYLCASSSQANYGYTFGSGTRLTVV.

This clone was seen only once. V is TRBV10-2 and J is TRBJ2-1; 11 nucleotides align to TRBD2. Germline-derived CDR1 and CDR2 are WSHSY and SAAADI. This CDR3 is built from 16 residues. The V gene end was trimmed by 7 bases and the J gene end by 7 bases; junction bases not matched to a gene: 12. This chain's CDR3 is CASTGTSGIPGNEQFF. In DNA form, the CDR3 reads TGCGCCAGCACCGGGACTAGCGGAATACCGGGGAATGAGCAGTTCTTC.

The chain employs TRBV27 and TRBJ1-2, with D perhaps matching TRBD1 (6 bases). CDR1 and CDR2 from the germline V gene are MNHEY and SMNVEV (reference sequence). The ends were cut back, 5 bases at V and 8 bases at J, with 15 bases in the middle. This CDR3 has 13 residues. CDR3 nucleotide sequence: TGTGCCAGCAGTCCTAGACAGGCAGGGGGCTACACCTTC. Translated: CASSPRQAGGYTF.

The DNA for the CDR3 is TGTGCCAGTACCACTATAGACCGGGACGCCTTTCAACTGAACACCGGGGAGCTGTTTTTT. It encodes CASTTIDRDAFQLNTGELFF. J is TRBJ2-2 and V is TRBV19; perhaps D is TRBD1 or TRBD2 (5 bases each). The V gene's germline CDR1 is LNHDA and CDR2 SQIVND (reference sequence). CDR3 size: 20 residues. With 7 bases removed from V and 1 base from J, the gap between germline ends came to 28 bases. Using reference TRBV19 and TRBJ2-2 for the parts outside the CDR3, the full variable domain is DGGITQSPKYLFRKEGQNVTLSCEQNLNHDAMYWYRQDPGQGLRLIYYSQIVNDFQKGDIAEGYSVSREKKESFPLTVTSAQKNPTAFYLCASTTIDRDAFQLNTGELFFGEGSRLTVL.

V gene TRBV3-1 (or the pseudogene TRBV3-2) combines with J gene TRBJ1-6; D gene ambiguous. Germline lookup yields CDR1 LGHDT and CDR2 YNNKEL (reference sequence). CDR3 length: 13 residues. The V end was cut by 1 base, the J end by 6 bases, with 4 bases between. The CDR3 protein is CASSQGVNSPLHF. The CDR3 DNA reads as TGTGCCAGCAGCCAAGGGGTTAATTCACCCCTCCACTTT.

CDR3 residues: CASSVARRSYNEQFF. DNA for the CDR3: TGTGCCAGCAGCGTAGCACGGAGATCCTACAATGAGCAGTTCTTC. The rearrangement uses TRBV9 and TRBJ2-1; D unclear. The ends were cut back, 0 bases at V and 1 base at J, with 8 bases in the middle. This CDR3 is built from 15 residues. Germline V gene sequence: CDR1 SGDLS, CDR2 YYNGEE. The variable domain in full, with the rest retrieved from reference TRBV9 and TRBJ2-1, is DSGVTQTPKHLITATGQRVTLRCSPRSGDLSVYWYQQSLDQGLQFLIQYYNGEERAKGNILERFSAQQFPDLHSELNLSSLELGDSALYFCASSVARRSYNEQFFGPGTRLTVL.

The V gene is TRBV5-6, the J gene TRBJ1-5, with a possible D match to TRBD1 (5 bases). With 0 bases removed from V and 4 bases from J, the gap between germline ends came to 11 bases. This CDR3 region has 15 residues. Germline V gives CDR1 SGHDT, CDR2 YYEEEE. Written as DNA, the CDR3 is TGTGCCAGCAGCTTGGAACAAAAGGGGAATCAGCCCCAGCATTTT. This gives the protein CASSLEQKGNQPQHF.

The V and J genes are TRBV9 and TRBJ1-6, with 8 bases matching TRBD1. Germline CDR1 reads SGDLS; CDR2 reads YYNGEE. The CDR3 extends over 18 amino acids. Losses at the gene ends were 8 bases for V and 7 bases for J; bases not matched to a gene: 20. As DNA, the CDR3 is TGTGCCAGTAGCAAGGGACAGGTGACCACCGGGAGCAATTCACCCCTCCACTTT. This gives the protein CASSKGQVTTGSNSPLHF.

The chain links TRBV5-1 to TRBJ2-2; a weak D match, TRBD2 (6 bases). Germline lookup yields CDR1 SGHRS and CDR2 YFSETQ. The CDR3 contains 16 residues. V lost 4 bases and J lost 7, with 20 bases in between. The CDR3 nucleotides are TGCGCCAGCAGCCCTACCGGGACTCTAAATGTCGGGGAGCTGTTTTTT. This gives the protein CASSPTGTLNVGELFF. The full variable domain, its missing parts supplied by reference TRBV5-1 and TRBJ2-2, is KAGVTQTPRYLIKTRGQQVTLSCSPISGHRSVSWYQQTPGQGLQFLFEYFSETQRNKGNFPGRFSGRQFSNSRSEMNVSTLELGDSALYLCASSPTGTLNVGELFFGEGSRLTVL.

The V call is TRBV3-1 (or the pseudogene TRBV3-2), the J call TRBJ2-7; 8 bases map to TRBD2. Looked up from germline, CDR1 is LGHDT and CDR2 is YNNKEL (reference sequence). Trimming took 0 bases from V and 3 from J; bases not matched to a gene: 4. This CDR3 spans 15 amino acids. The DNA of the CDR3 is TGTGCCAGCAGCCAAGATACTAGCGGCTTCTACGAGCAGTACTTC. Encoded protein: CASSQDTSGFYEQYF.

The V call is TRBV19, the J call TRBJ1-6, with 7 bases matching TRBD1. Germline assignment: CDR1 LNHDA and CDR2 SQIVND (reference sequence). CDR3 length equals 13 residues. Germline trimming cut 6 bases from V and 7 bases from J; bases unmatched to any gene: 3. The CDR3 loop reads CASSTQGNSPLHF. DNA of the CDR3: TGTGCCAGTAGCACACAGGGGAATTCACCCCTCCACTTT.

The chain joins TRBV10-1 to TRBJ2-7, with D perhaps TRBD1 or TRBD2 (5 bases each). CDR1 is WNHNN, CDR2 SYGVQD, per germline (reference sequence). CDR3 length: 18 amino acids. V gave up 2 bases and J gave up 1 base, with 21 bases separating them. The CDR3 protein is CASSEQVGLTGLSYEQYF. As DNA, the CDR3 is TGCGCCAGCAGTGAGCAGGTCGGATTAACAGGACTTTCCTACGAGCAGTACTTC.

This clone has only a few counts. V gene TRBV4-2 combines with J gene TRBJ1-6; no clear D. Deletions cut 0 bases from V and 0 bases from J, with 9 bases between. This CDR3 comprises 17 residues. Germline values: CDR1 LGHNA, CDR2 YNFKEQ. The CDR3 loop is CASSQEVRSSYNSPLHF. In nucleotides, the CDR3 is TGTGCCAGCAGCCAAGAAGTAAGGAGCTCCTATAATTCACCCCTCCACTTT.

DNA of the CDR3: TGTGCCAGCAAGCACACCCTCTCAAATGAGCAGTTCTTC. Encoded protein: CASKHTLSNEQFF. V usage is TRBV27 and J usage is TRBJ2-1; D unclear. This CDR3 has 13 residues. CDR1 is MNHEY, CDR2 SMNVEV, per germline (reference sequence). V gave up 7 bases and J gave up 7 bases, with 14 bases separating them.

The genes are TRBV6-6 and TRBJ2-2; 10 nucleotides align to TRBD1. The V gene end was trimmed by 5 bases and the J gene end by 1 base; junction bases not matched to a gene: 13. CDR3 length: 19 residues. Per germline, CDR1 MNHNY and CDR2 SVGAGI (reference sequence). The CDR3 bases are TGTGCCAGCAGTCTTACGCCGGGACAGGGGCCGCGGAACACCGGGGAGCTGTTTTTT. This codes for CASSLTPGQGPRNTGELFF.

Written as DNA, the CDR3 is TGCGCCAGCAGCTTGGCGGGCCGGGGGGCCCTCCACTTT. The encoded protein is CASSLAGRGALHF. The gene calls are TRBV5-1 and TRBJ1-6; possibly TRBD1 for D (5 bases). This CDR3 comprises 13 residues. The germline V and J ends were trimmed by 0 bases and 14 bases, with 12 bases remaining between them. CDR1 and CDR2 from the germline V gene are SGHRS and YFSETQ.

This clone was detected only once. This sequence joins TRBV6-4 and TRBJ2-3; D possibly uses TRBD1 or TRBD2 (5 bases each). This CDR3 is 13 amino acids long. The V gene lost 0 bases and the J gene lost 8 bases, with 9 bases spanning the gap. CDR1 and CDR2 from the germline V gene are MRHNA and SNTAGT. The CDR3 loop is CASSDSNGATQYF. The CDR3 nucleotides are TGTGCCAGCAGTGACTCGAACGGGGCTACGCAGTATTTT.

This clone has a single count. The chain has TRBV7-2 and TRBJ2-1; maybe TRBD1 (6 bases). The CDR3 is 13 amino acids. Germline CDR1 reads SGHTA; CDR2 reads FQGNSA. V dropped 0 bases and J dropped 10 bases, with 10 bases sitting between them. CDR3: CASSLAQGREQFF. The CDR3 region has the DNA TGTGCCAGCAGCTTAGCACAGGGCCGCGAGCAGTTCTTC. The entire variable domain, with the rest obtained from reference TRBV7-2 and TRBJ2-1, is as follows: GAGVSQSPSNKVTEKGKDVELRCDPISGHTALYWYRQSLGQGLEFLIYFQGNSAPDKSGLPSDRFSAERTGGSVSTLTIQRTQQEDSAVYLCASSLAQGREQFFGPGTRLTVL.